Detailed here is one T cell receptor beta chain. This specimen comes from a study of blood T cell repertoires in COVID-19. Study-level background: Acute-phase and convalescent COVID-19 samples originated in the United States, Italy and Spain. Sample material is recorded as cDNA or gDNA derived from T cells, B-cell-depleted T cells, or PBMCs.

V was clipped by 1 base and J by 2 bases, with 9 bases between them. This CDR3 comprises 14 residues. Germline CDR1 SGHAT, CDR2 FQNNGV. Original handling: Quantification of nucleated cells was approximated via reference gene primer amplification. Sequencing was performed with immunoSEQ multiplex PCR; in TCRdb, only in-frame clones are kept and a portion is missing. V and J calls and clone size are given by that table; D and trimming were obtained from the DNA. Among roughly 110,000 clones, about 87% were seen once, and the ten largest hold around 7%. The receptor was isolated from a man aged 50 or older with active or convalescent COVID-19. The chain is built from TRBV11-2 and TRBJ2-7; D may be TRBD2 (5 bases). The sequenced sample consisted of peripheral blood. This chain's CDR3 is CASSLGTGTYEQYF. CDR3 DNA: TGTGCCAGCAGCTTAGGGACTGGCACCTACGAGCAGTACTTC.